Below, 30 T cell receptor beta chains from the same sample are listed, as sequenced in a study of response to subunit inactivated influenza vaccine. Each CDR3 protein is one row after TCRdb ran MiXCR on the RT-PCR reads. The top ten hold under 15% of the sample, which has under 550,000 distinct CDR3 sequences, 7.2% seen once. Material: PBMCs from blood, obtained approximately 25 months after vaccination. These receptors were taken from a man aged 45 to 70 who received an inactivated influenza vaccine.

This clonotype was counted only a few times. The chain carries TRBV10-3 and TRBJ2-5, with D unclear. Deletions cut 3 bases from V and 1 base from J, with 3 bases between. The germline gives CDR1 ENHRY, CDR2 SYGVKD. The CDR3 loop spans 12 amino acids. The CDR3 sequence: CAISDIQETQYF. The CDR3 DNA reads TGTGCCATCAGTGACATCCAAGAGACCCAGTACTTC.

The chain links TRBV5-1 to TRBJ2-7; no firm D call. V shed 0 bases and J shed 3 bases, with 13 bases lying between them. Germline V lookup: CDR1 SGHRS, CDR2 YFSETQ. The CDR3 runs 15 residues. The CDR3 DNA reads TGCGCCAGCAGCTTGGGCGGTCAGGCCCTCTACGAGCAGTACTTC. Its protein product is CASSLGGQALYEQYF.

This clonotype was observed a handful of times. The V call is TRBV5-6, the J call TRBJ2-5; TRBD1 or TRBD2 may be the D gene (5 bases each). This CDR3 region has 14 residues. The germline gives CDR1 SGHDT, CDR2 YYEEEE. Trimming left V 2 bases short and J 5 bases short, with 13 bases between. DNA of the CDR3: TGTGCCAGCAGCTTTCCAGGGAGTAGGGAGACCCAGTACTTC. It translates to CASSFPGSRETQYF.

In the case of this clonotype: A much larger clone sits a single nucleotide away, making a read error possible. The rearrangement uses TRBV10-3 and TRBJ2-1; 7 bases align to TRBD1. Germline V CDR1 and CDR2: ENHRY, SYGVKD. The length of the CDR3 is 14 residues. The CDR3 spells CVISGQVSYNEQFF. The CDR3 nucleotides read TGTGTCATCAGTGGACAGGTCTCCTACAATGAGCAGTTCTTC.

This clonotype was seen ten or more times. The chain uses TRBV15 and TRBJ2-5; D is undetermined. Trimming took off 0 bases at V and 2 bases at J, with 10 bases between the two ends. This CDR3 comprises 15 residues. Looked up from germline, CDR1 is LNHNV and CDR2 is YYDKDF (reference sequence). CDR3 region: CATSRDPQSQETQYF. As DNA, the CDR3 is TGTGCCACCAGCAGAGATCCCCAGTCTCAAGAGACCCAGTACTTC. The whole variable domain, remainder taken from reference TRBV15 and TRBJ2-5, is DAMVIQNPRYQVTQFGKPVTLSCSQTLNHNVMYWYQQKSSQAPKLLFHYYDKDFNNEADTPDNFQSRRPNTSFCFLDIRSPGLGDTAMYLCATSRDPQSQETQYFGPGTRLLVL.

The chain combines TRBV4-2 with TRBJ2-2; 12 nucleotides match TRBD2. The CDR3 consists of 18 residues. Germline assignment: CDR1 LGHNA and CDR2 YNFKEQ. V lost 1 base to trimming and J lost 2 bases; unmatched junction nucleotides: 5. The CDR3, as DNA: TGTGCCAGCAGCCAAGGACTAGCGGGGGCCCTAAACACCGGGGAGCTGTTTTTT. Encoded protein: CASSQGLAGALNTGELFF.

This chain links TRBV5-5 with TRBJ2-6, with TRBD1 identical over 8 bases. Germline V CDR1 and CDR2: SGHKS, YYEKEE (reference sequence). The CDR3 is 16 residues long. V lost 2 bases and J lost 4; bases outside the gene matches: 5. The CDR3 sequence is CASSFEDRAGANVLTF. As DNA, the CDR3 is TGTGCCAGCAGCTTTGAGGACAGGGCCGGGGCCAACGTCCTGACTTTC.

This clonotype was observed at least ten times. This chain links TRBV6-5 with TRBJ2-1, with D possibly being TRBD1 (5 bases). V shed 2 bases and J shed 9 bases, with 14 bases lying between them. There are 14 residues in the CDR3. The germline CDR1 and CDR2 sequences are MNHEY and SVGAGI. CDR3 amino acids: CASSYRAGQSEQFF. The CDR3 nucleotides are TGTGCCAGCAGTTACAGGGCAGGGCAAAGTGAGCAGTTCTTC.

This clonotype was seen more than once but under ten times. This chain links TRBV6-5 with TRBJ1-2; no definite D call. Germline CDR1 reads MNHEY; CDR2 reads SVGAGI. Trimming cost V 6 bases and J 6 bases, with 11 bases left between them. The CDR3 spans 12 residues. DNA of the CDR3: TGTGCCAGCAGCTCACTAAGCCATGGCTACACCTTC. Encoded protein: CASSSLSHGYTF.

The chain links TRBV7-8 to TRBJ2-7; D perhaps matches TRBD1 (6 bases). The CDR3 totals 16 residues. In germline, CDR1 is SGHVS, CDR2 FQNEAQ. V was pared by 2 bases and J by 0 bases, with 14 bases between. CDR3 sequence: CASSLRYRETSYEQYF. As DNA, the CDR3 is TGTGCCAGCAGCTTAAGGTACAGGGAGACCTCCTACGAGCAGTACTTC.

This clonotype came up many times. The gene calls are TRBV7-2 and TRBJ1-2; D is undetermined. V gave up 3 bases and J gave up 0 bases, with 11 bases separating them. The CDR3 has 15 residues. Germline V gene data show CDR1 as SGHTA and CDR2 as FQGNSA. The CDR3, as DNA: TGTGCCAGCAGCTTGGTCGGCGGGCCTAACTATGGCTACACCTTC. Its translation is CASSLVGGPNYGYTF.

This clonotype was recorded a few times. This chain links TRBV9 with TRBJ2-5; the match to TRBD1 covers 8 bases. Germline loops: CDR1 SGDLS, CDR2 YYNGEE. V was clipped by 0 bases and J by 5 bases; unmatched bases: 6. The CDR3 totals 15 residues. CDR3 nucleotides: TGTGCCAGCAGCGTAGGGACAGGGAAATGGGAGACCCAGTACTTC. It encodes CASSVGTGKWETQYF.

The chain is built from TRBV6-1 and TRBJ1-2; D uncertain. Germline CDR1 reads MNHNS; CDR2 reads SASEGT. V was pared by 3 bases and J by 7 bases, with 9 bases between. The CDR3 is 12 residues long. As DNA, the CDR3 is TGTGCCAGCAGTGACATTGTTCTTGGCTACACCTTC. This sequence encodes CASSDIVLGYTF.

This clonotype was counted many times. This chain uses TRBV5-1 with TRBJ2-6; D ambiguous. V lost 1 base and J lost 0, with 5 bases in between. The germline V gene has CDR1 SGHRS and CDR2 YFSETQ. This CDR3 has 15 amino acids. CDR3 in DNA: TGCGCCAGCAGCTTGTATATCTCTGGGGCCAACGTCCTGACTTTC. It encodes CASSLYISGANVLTF.

This clonotype has a handful of counts. The chain couples TRBV3-1 to TRBJ1-2, with unresolved D. This CDR3 comprises 14 residues. V was clipped by 1 base and J by 4 bases, with 10 bases between them. Looked up from germline, CDR1 is LGHDT and CDR2 is YNNKEL (reference sequence). CDR3 coding DNA: TGTGCCAGCAGCCAAGCAGGCCTTATCTATGGCTACACCTTC. Protein: CASSQAGLIYGYTF.

The chain is built from TRBV12-3 or TRBV12-4 and TRBJ2-5, with 7 bases lining up with TRBD1. After removal of 3 bases from V and 4 bases from J, the junction contained 20 bases not matched to a gene. The CDR3 consists of 19 residues. The CDR3 nucleotides read TGTGCCAGCAGTTTTCGGACAGGCACAAACCCGCGCGTTTTAGAGACCCAGTACTTC. It specifies CASSFRTGTNPRVLETQYF.

This clonotype came up a few times. The chain uses TRBV7-6 and TRBJ2-1, with TRBD2 as a possible D gene (6 bases). Germline CDR1 is SGHVS and CDR2 is FNYEAQ. V lost 4 bases to trimming and J lost 5 bases, with 15 bases between them. This CDR3 spans 15 amino acids. CDR3 in amino acids: CASSSGLRTHNEQFF. The DNA for the CDR3 is TGTGCCAGCAGCTCGGGACTCAGGACCCACAATGAGCAGTTCTTC.

The rearrangement uses TRBV20-1 and TRBJ2-7; 10 positions match TRBD2. V was pared by 3 bases and J by 3 bases, with 5 bases of the junction left unmatched. Per the germline V gene, CDR1 is DFQATT and CDR2 is SNEGSKA (reference sequence). The CDR3 loop spans 14 amino acids. The CDR3: CSASSSGRIYEQYF. The CDR3 DNA reads as TGCAGTGCTAGCTCTAGCGGGAGAATCTACGAGCAGTACTTC.

This clonotype was picked up a small number of times. The chain uses TRBV15 and TRBJ2-2; 11 bases match TRBD1. Germline CDR1 reads LNHNV; CDR2 reads YYDKDF (reference sequence). V lost 5 bases, J lost 2 bases, and 1 base stayed unmatched. The CDR3 runs 15 residues. The CDR3 sequence is CATSRTGGNTGELFF. The CDR3 region has the DNA TGTGCCACCAGCCGGACAGGGGGCAACACCGGGGAGCTGTTTTTT.

There are many counts of this clonotype. The chain has TRBV20-1 and TRBJ1-5; TRBD1 is a possible D gene (6 bases). This CDR3 region has 15 residues. The V and J ends lost 3 bases and 6 bases respectively, with 18 bases between them. Germline CDR1 DFQATT, CDR2 SNEGSKA (reference sequence). CDR3 sequence (DNA): TGCAGTGCTAGTGCTGTATTGGGGGCCGTTCAGCCCCAGCATTTT. Residues: CSASAVLGAVQPQHF.

In this sample, this clonotype turned up a few times. CDR3 sequence: CSVGRRSGAYNEQFF. CDR3 nucleotide sequence: TGCAGCGTTGGCCGCCGGTCGGGAGCATACAATGAGCAGTTCTTC. The chain joins TRBV29-1 to TRBJ2-1, with D possibly TRBD2 on 6 matching bases. CDR3 size: 15 residues. Germline V gene data show CDR1 as SQVTM and CDR2 as ANQGSEA. The V end was cut by 4 bases, the J end by 4 bases, with 17 bases between.

This clonotype has a handful of counts. The chain recombines TRBV6-5 with TRBJ2-7; a weak D match, TRBD2 (6 bases). Trimming removed 6 bases at V and 9 bases at J, with 12 bases between. Per germline, CDR1 MNHEY and CDR2 SVGAGI. The length of the CDR3 is 11 residues. CDR3 in DNA: TGTGCCAGCAGCGGAGGGGCGGTGCAGTACTTC. Encoded protein: CASSGGAVQYF.

In DNA, the CDR3 is TGTGCCAGCACCACCGGAGGGACAGGGGGCTATGAAGCTTTCTTT. It yields the protein CASTTGGTGGYEAFF. The rearrangement links TRBV6-1 to TRBJ1-1; 12 bases are shared with TRBD1. This CDR3 has 15 residues. V trimming: 7 bases; J trimming: 7 bases; junction bases outside the gene matches: 10. CDR1 and CDR2 (germline): MNHNS, SASEGT.

The chain employs TRBV3-1 and TRBJ2-4; TRBD1 aligns across 8 bases. Germline lookup yields CDR1 LGHDT and CDR2 YNNKEL (reference sequence). With 0 bases clipped from V and 6 bases from J, the junction kept 7 bases outside the gene matches. The CDR3 runs to 16 residues. The CDR3, as DNA: TGTGCCAGCAGCCAAGAATTCCCTACAGGGGGAAACATTCAGTACTTC. Translating gives CASSQEFPTGGNIQYF. The full variable domain, in which reference TRBV3-1 and TRBJ2-4 provide the parts outside the CDR3, is DTAVSQTPKYLVTQMGNDKSIKCEQNLGHDTMYWYKQDSKKFLKIMFSYNNKELIINETVPNRFSPKSPDKAHLNLHINSLELGDSAVYFCASSQEFPTGGNIQYFGAGTRLSVL.

The sample holds many counts of this clonotype. V is TRBV20-1 and J is TRBJ2-7; 8 nucleotides agree with TRBD2. The CDR3 extends over 12 amino acids. V lost 5 bases to trimming and J lost 2 bases; unmatched junction nucleotides: 2. CDR1 is DFQATT and CDR2 is SNEGSKA in the germline V gene (reference sequence). CDR3 sequence reads: CSASGRAYEQYF. For the CDR3, the DNA is TGCAGTGCTTCCGGGAGGGCCTACGAGCAGTACTTC.

In its sample, this clonotype was seen a few times. This sequence joins TRBV6-5 and TRBJ2-7; tentatively, D is TRBD1 (6 bases). The CDR3 length is 15 residues. Trimming stripped 3 bases from V and 2 bases from J, with 14 bases between. Germline CDR1 MNHEY, CDR2 SVGAGI. The CDR3 DNA sequence: TGTGCCAGCAGTTATATCAGGGGAACCACCTACGAGCAGTACTTC. It specifies CASSYIRGTTYEQYF.

This clonotype was observed at least ten times. This chain links TRBV9 with TRBJ1-5; 8 positions agree with TRBD1. CDR3 length equals 16 residues. J lost 0 bases, V lost 4 bases, and 6 bases had no gene match. Germline V gene data show CDR1 as SGDLS and CDR2 as YYNGEE. In nucleotides, the CDR3 is TGTGCCAGCAGCCCCGGGACAGGTTATAGCAATCAGCCCCAGCATTTT. It yields the protein CASSPGTGYSNQPQHF.

This clonotype turned up a few times. The CDR3 protein is CAISEDGMGDEQFF. The CDR3 DNA sequence: TGTGCCATCAGTGAGGACGGAATGGGGGATGAGCAGTTCTTC. V and J are TRBV10-3 and TRBJ2-1; D might be TRBD1 or TRBD2, each matching 5 bases. This CDR3 comprises 14 residues. CDR1 is ENHRY and CDR2 is SYGVKD in the germline V gene. V was clipped by 2 bases and J by 8 bases, with 13 bases between them.

This clonotype was picked up many times. The chain uses TRBV20-1 and TRBJ2-1, with D possibly TRBD2 on 5 matching bases. The CDR3 is 14 residues long. Germline V gives CDR1 DFQATT, CDR2 SNEGSKA (reference sequence). Trimming cost V 5 bases and J 0 bases, with 11 bases left between them. In nucleotides, the CDR3 is TGCAGTGCTGGCCGTCGGGACTCCTACAATGAGCAGTTCTTC. Its translation: CSAGRRDSYNEQFF.

The J gene is TRBJ2-1, the V gene TRBV7-2; 11 bases are shared with TRBD2. The CDR3 runs to 15 residues. Losses at the gene ends were 5 bases for V and 9 bases for J; bases not matched to a gene: 9. Germline lookup yields CDR1 SGHTA and CDR2 FQGNSA. CDR3 in DNA: TGTGCCAGCAGCACCGGGACTAGCGGAACAATTGAGCAGTTCTTC. This codes for CASSTGTSGTIEQFF.